This T cell receptor (beta chain) was identified in a study of shared T cell receptors in the human thymus. Only in-frame clones appear in the TCRdb table, and some are missing; sequencing was by immunoSEQ multiplex PCR. The profile shows hundreds of thousands of clones, around three quarters of them singletons. This clone was detected a few times. This same sample was also part of a study on human thymus T cells. That work adds: The donor group consisted of healthy Finnish infants who were having corrective surgery for congenital heart defects. Surgeons resected thymus tissue during corrective heart surgery. Related research examined unrelated individuals and reported that their thymic repertoires overlapped highly.

The material sequenced was thymocytes. The source of this sequence is a boy younger than two with a congenital heart defect.

The CDR3 DNA reads as TGTGCCAGCAGCCATGACGGGAGGATCGTCCCCTACGAGCAGTACTTC. Its protein product is CASSHDGRIVPYEQYF. V usage is TRBV4-2 and J usage is TRBJ2-7; 7 nucleotides align to TRBD2. The CDR3 totals 16 residues. Germline V gene sequence: CDR1 LGHNA, CDR2 YNFKEQ. Germline trimming cut 3 bases from V and 2 bases from J; bases unmatched to any gene: 10.